A selection of T cell receptor beta chains follows, all from one sample in a study of cytomegalovirus exposure and HLA in healthy donors. Generated by immunoSEQ multiplex PCR, the TCRdb table keeps only in-frame clones and is missing some. The table includes some 78,000 clones, 90% to 96% detected once. The sample comprised PBMCs. These receptor sequences come from a man aged 18 to 29 in good health and CMV-seropositive. Both conserved end residues are part of each CDR3. The order of the fields is clone size, D gene, J gene, V gene, CDR3 DNA, CDR3 protein. A D gene is named only where the DNA matches it firmly. Clone size is shown for a subset of rows, as once, few, many or a class of expanded clone.

size: NA; D: NA; J: TRBJ2-7; V: TRBV29-1; DNA: TGCAGCGCCCAGGGCAGCTACGAGCAGTACTTC; CDR3: CSAQGSYEQYF
size: NA; D: NA; J: TRBJ2-7; V: TRBV7-8; DNA: TGTGCCAGCAGTAGAGAAGTAATTATAGGAGCGCCATCCTACGAGCAGTACTTC; CDR3: CASSREVIIGAPSYEQYF
size: once; D: TRBD1; J: TRBJ2-6; V: TRBV5-1; DNA: TGCGCCAGCAGCCATTTCACCAGCACAGGGGCCGGGGCCAACGTCCTGACTTTC; CDR3: CASSHFTSTGAGANVLTF
size: NA; D: NA; J: TRBJ1-1; V: TRBV5-4; DNA: TGTGCCAGCAGCTTGGTGGGGGGAGCGAACACTGAAGCTTTCTTT; CDR3: CASSLVGGANTEAFF
size: NA; D: NA; J: TRBJ2-6; V: TRBV5-1; DNA: TGCGCCAGCAGCGGGCGCCACAGGGAAGGGGCCAACGTCCTGACTTTC; CDR3: CASSGRHREGANVLTF
size: NA; D: TRBD2; J: TRBJ2-5; V: TRBV7-2; DNA: TGTGCCAGCAGCTTTCGGACTAGCGGGGAGACCCAGTACTTC; CDR3: CASSFRTSGETQYF
size: NA; D: TRBD1; J: TRBJ1-4; V: TRBV28; DNA: TGTGCCAGCAGTTTGGGGACAGCAACTAATGAAAAACTGTTTTTT; CDR3: CASSLGTATNEKLFF
size: NA; D: TRBD2; J: TRBJ2-3; V: TRBV15; DNA: TGTGCCACCGGGACTAGCGGGAGGGCCGGTGCTACAGATACGCAGTATTTT; CDR3: CATGTSGRAGATDTQYF
size: NA; D: TRBD1; J: TRBJ2-6; V: TRBV4-2; DNA: TGTGCCAGCAGCCAAGAAGGACAGGGGAGCTCTGGGGCCAACGTCCTGACTTTC; CDR3: CASSQEGQGSSGANVLTF
size: once; D: NA; J: TRBJ1-2; V: TRBV6-5; DNA: TGTGCCAGCAGTTACTCTCGGGAGGGGAATGGCTACACCTTC; CDR3: CASSYSREGNGYTF
size: NA; D: NA; J: TRBJ1-3; V: TRBV6-1; DNA: TGTGCCGGCGGAGGCCCTCTAGGAGGAAACACCATATATTTT; CDR3: CAGGGPLGGNTIYF
size: NA; D: NA; J: TRBJ2-3; V: TRBV6-5; DNA: TGTGCCAGCAGTTACTCGGTAGCAGAAGCAGATACGCAGTATTTT; CDR3: CASSYSVAEADTQYF
size: NA; D: TRBD1; J: TRBJ2-7; V: TRBV6-5; DNA: TGTGCCAGCAGTTTGCAGGGGGTAATCTACGAGCAGTACTTC; CDR3: CASSLQGVIYEQYF
size: NA; D: TRBD1; J: TRBJ2-3; V: TRBV19; DNA: TGTGCCAGTAGTATTTGGCAGGGGGCAAGGAAGTCAGATACGCAGTATTTT; CDR3: CASSIWQGARKSDTQYF
size: once; D: NA; J: TRBJ1-5; V: TRBV6-5; DNA: TGTGCCAGCACCAGGGCGGCCGGCAATCAGCCCCAGCATTTT; CDR3: CASTRAAGNQPQHF
size: NA; D: TRBD1; J: TRBJ2-1; V: TRBV10-3; DNA: TGTGCCATCAGGCCGGGACAGGGAGGCACGAATGAGCAGTTCTTC; CDR3: CAIRPGQGGTNEQFF
size: NA; D: NA; J: TRBJ1-1; V: TRBV2; DNA: TGTGCCAGCAGCGCCTTAAAGGGAGAGAACACTGAAGCTTTCTTT; CDR3: CASSALKGENTEAFF
size: NA; D: NA; J: TRBJ2-1; V: TRBV11-1; DNA: TGTGCCAGCACCCTCACCAGTTCATGGAGTGAGCAGTTCTTC; CDR3: CASTLTSSWSEQFF
size: NA; D: NA; J: TRBJ1-1; V: TRBV2; DNA: TGTGCCAGCAGTGAAGCGGGGCTGAACACTGAAGCTTTCTTT; CDR3: CASSEAGLNTEAFF
size: NA; D: TRBD2; J: TRBJ2-7; V: TRBV29-1; DNA: TGCAGCGTCCGAGCGGGAGGGGGCGAGCAGTACTTC; CDR3: CSVRAGGGEQYF
size: NA; D: NA; J: TRBJ2-1; V: TRBV6-1; DNA: TGTGCCAGCAGTGAGGTAGACAGGAGCAATGAGCAGTTCTTC; CDR3: CASSEVDRSNEQFF
size: NA; D: NA; J: TRBJ2-3; V: TRBV5-6; DNA: TGTGCCAGCAGCTTGGAGTGGAGGGCTTCGCGAGTAGATACGCAGTATTTT; CDR3: CASSLEWRASRVDTQYF
size: NA; D: NA; J: TRBJ2-1; V: TRBV6-4; DNA: TGTGCCAGCAGCACCCAGGGGGGCCCCCACAATGAGCAGTTCTTC; CDR3: CASSTQGGPHNEQFF
size: NA; D: TRBD2; J: TRBJ2-7; V: TRBV4-1; DNA: TGCGCCAGTAGTCTTGTCAGCGGGAGTTCGTACGAGCAGTACTTC; CDR3: CASSLVSGSSYEQYF
size: NA; D: NA; J: TRBJ2-1; V: TRBV6-6; DNA: TGTGCCAGCAGCCATTCCGGGTCACACTCCTACAATGAGCAGTTCTTC; CDR3: CASSHSGSHSYNEQFF
size: NA; D: NA; J: TRBJ2-7; V: TRBV2; DNA: TGTGCCAGCAGTGAGCGCTACGAGCAGTACTTC; CDR3: CASSERYEQYF
size: NA; D: NA; J: TRBJ2-5; V: TRBV5-4; DNA: TGTGCCAGCAGCGGGGCGAAGGCCCCCCAAGAGACCCAGTACTTC; CDR3: CASSGAKAPQETQYF
size: once; D: NA; J: TRBJ2-6; V: TRBV4-1; DNA: TGCGCCAGCAGCCAAGGATCCGGGGTCTCTGGGGCCAACGTCCTGACTTTC; CDR3: CASSQGSGVSGANVLTF
size: NA; D: TRBD1; J: TRBJ2-7; V: TRBV7-9; DNA: TGTGCCAGCAGCTCCTTCGAATCGGGACAGGGGGCTAAGTCCTACGAGCAGTACTTC; CDR3: CASSSFESGQGAKSYEQYF
size: NA; D: NA; J: TRBJ1-1; V: TRBV19; DNA: TGTGCCAGTAGTGCGTATATGAACACTGAAGCTTTCTTT; CDR3: CASSAYMNTEAFF
size: NA; D: NA; J: TRBJ2-1; V: TRBV7-9; DNA: TGTGCCAGCAGCTTAAATCCGTTCGATGAGCAGTTCTTC; CDR3: CASSLNPFDEQFF
size: NA; D: TRBD2; J: TRBJ2-7; V: TRBV19; DNA: TGTGCCAGTAGTACCACGGGACTAGCGGGAGATACGGACGAGCAGTACTTC; CDR3: CASSTTGLAGDTDEQYF
size: NA; D: TRBD1; J: TRBJ1-5; V: TRBV19; DNA: TGTGCCAGTAGTAGACAGGGGGTGGATAGCAATCAGCCCCAGCATTTT; CDR3: CASSRQGVDSNQPQHF
size: NA; D: TRBD1; J: TRBJ1-4; V: TRBV5-4; DNA: TGTGCCAGCAGCGCGACAGGGCTCAGGGAAAAACTGTTTTTT; CDR3: CASSATGLREKLFF
size: NA; D: TRBD2; J: TRBJ2-5; V: TRBV19; DNA: TGTGCCAGTAGTATTATCTTCGGGGGAGGGCCGGAGACCCAGTACTTC; CDR3: CASSIIFGGGPETQYF
size: NA; D: NA; J: TRBJ1-2; V: TRBV27; DNA: TGTGCCGTACAAGGTGCGGATGGCTACACCTTC; CDR3: CAVQGADGYTF
size: NA; D: NA; J: TRBJ2-7; V: TRBV27; DNA: TGTGCCAGCAGTTTAGCCACTAGTCGTCACGAGCAGTACTTC; CDR3: CASSLATSRHEQYF
size: few; D: NA; J: TRBJ1-1; V: TRBV20-1; DNA: TGCAGTGCAAGTGAACAGGGCCCGGCTTTCTTT; CDR3: CSASEQGPAFF
size: NA; D: NA; J: TRBJ2-3; V: TRBV11-2; DNA: TGTGCCAGCAGCCGGGGAGGCTCACGAGGAGATACGCAGTATTTT; CDR3: CASSRGGSRGDTQYF
size: NA; D: NA; J: TRBJ2-7; V: TRBV19; DNA: TGTGCCAGTAGTAGCCGGTCGGGGACAAACCCCTACGAGCAGTACTTC; CDR3: CASSSRSGTNPYEQYF
size: NA; D: NA; J: TRBJ2-7; V: TRBV27; DNA: TGTGCCAGCAGTTTATCCCAACCGACAACCTACGAGCAGTACTTC; CDR3: CASSLSQPTTYEQYF
size: NA; D: TRBD2; J: TRBJ2-1; V: TRBV19; DNA: TGTGCCAGTAGTATAGTTCTAGCGGGAGGCTCCTACAATGAGCAGTTCTTC; CDR3: CASSIVLAGGSYNEQFF
size: NA; D: TRBD1; J: TRBJ2-2; V: TRBV9; DNA: TGTGCCAGCAGCGTAGAGGACAGGGGCATCGGGGAGCTGTTTTTT; CDR3: CASSVEDRGIGELFF
size: once; D: NA; J: TRBJ2-7; V: TRBV4-1; DNA: TGCGCCAGCAGCCAAGAGCCCAGCTACGAGCAGTACTTC; CDR3: CASSQEPSYEQYF
size: NA; D: NA; J: TRBJ1-2; V: TRBV27; DNA: TGTGCCAGCAGTTCACATGGGTCGGGTGGCTACACCTTC; CDR3: CASSSHGSGGYTF
size: NA; D: TRBD2; J: TRBJ2-1; V: TRBV7-9; DNA: TGTGCCAGCAGCTTAGCGGCGGGGGAGCAGGACAATGAGCAGTTCTTC; CDR3: CASSLAAGEQDNEQFF